A single sample is the source of the 10 T cell receptor beta chains below, sequenced in a study of T-cell memory formation after mild COVID-19. TCRdb reprocessed the 5' RACE reads with MiXCR, giving one entry per CDR3 protein. The table shows roughly 80,000 distinct CDR3 sequences, with approximately 13% occurring only once. The sequenced sample consisted of PBMCs or a T cell subset sorted from them (not recorded which). Source of these receptors: an adult woman who had mild COVID-19 (a few samples of this study predate the infection). Cell type and time point are not known.

This chain joins TRBV4-1 and TRBJ1-1; 8 bases line up with TRBD1. The J segment lost 9 bases and the V segment lost 2 bases, leaving 11 bases of the junction unmatched. CDR1 is MGHRA, CDR2 YSYEKL, per germline. The CDR3 has 15 amino acids. The CDR3 spells CASSQQLIDRGKAFF. The CDR3 nucleotides are TGCGCCAGCAGCCAACAATTAATAGACAGGGGAAAAGCTTTCTTT.

This clonotype was recorded a few times. The chain couples TRBV29-1 to TRBJ2-7, with TRBD1 matching 8 bases. Trimming took 4 bases from V and 2 from J; bases not matched to a gene: 7. This CDR3 spans 14 amino acids. Germline loops: CDR1 SQVTM, CDR2 ANQGSEA. CDR3 sequence (DNA): TGCAGCGTTGTCGGGACAGGCCAAACCTACGAGCAGTACTTC. It is translated as CSVVGTGQTYEQYF.

This clonotype was seen more than once but under ten times. The rearrangement links TRBV7-9 to TRBJ2-4, with TRBD2 matching over 8 bases. J lost 4 bases, V lost 11 bases, and 4 bases had no gene match. This CDR3 is 12 amino acids long. The germline V gene encodes CDR1 SEHNR and CDR2 FQNEAQ (reference sequence). The CDR3 DNA sequence: TGTGCCGTCCCTAGCGGGAAAAACATTCAGTACTTC. It encodes CAVPSGKNIQYF.

This clonotype appeared a few times. This chain connects TRBV9 to TRBJ1-2; possibly TRBD1 for D (6 bases). The germline V gene has CDR1 SGDLS and CDR2 YYNGEE. The CDR3 spans 16 residues. V was pared by 0 bases and J by 6 bases, with 18 bases between. CDR3 loop: CASSVGLGSGGNGYTF. The CDR3 DNA sequence: TGTGCCAGCAGCGTAGGACTAGGCTCTGGGGGCAATGGCTACACCTTC.

The V call is TRBV6-2 or TRBV6-3, the J call TRBJ2-7; no clear D. The CDR3 spans 13 residues. CDR1 is MNHEY and CDR2 is SVGEGT in the germline V gene. The V end lost 0 bases, the J end lost 2 bases, and 5 bases lay between the germline ends. CDR3 protein: CASSYSTTYEQYF. CDR3 nucleotide sequence: TGTGCCAGCAGTTACTCGACAACCTACGAGCAGTACTTC.

The CDR3 region has the DNA TGTGCCAGCAGCCCTCCTCGATCCCCGGTAGAGACCCAGTACTTC. The encoded protein is CASSPPRSPVETQYF. This sequence joins TRBV6-5 and TRBJ2-5; D gene unclear. Germline V lookup: CDR1 MNHEY, CDR2 SVGAGI. Deletions cut 6 bases from V and 4 bases from J, with 18 bases between. The CDR3 has 15 residues.

The chain recombines TRBV2 with TRBJ2-1; no clear D. Germline V gives CDR1 SNHLY, CDR2 FYNNEI. This CDR3 comprises 15 residues. V lost 2 bases, J lost 2 bases, and 10 bases lay in between. The CDR3 reads CASSERADPYNEQFF. CDR3 bases: TGTGCCAGCAGTGAAAGGGCTGACCCCTACAATGAGCAGTTCTTC. Supplemented by reference TRBV2 and TRBJ2-1, the full variable domain reads EPEVTQTPSHQVTQMGQEVILRCVPISNHLYFYWYRQILGQKVEFLVSFYNNEISEKSEIFDDQFSVERPDGSNFTLKIRSTKLEDSAMYFCASSERADPYNEQFFGPGTRLTVL.

The chain links TRBV5-1 to TRBJ2-1; a possible D gene is TRBD2 (7 bases). The germline V gene has CDR1 SGHRS and CDR2 YFSETQ. There are 17 residues in the CDR3. Deletions cut 3 bases from V and 5 bases from J, with 21 bases between. CDR3 loop: CASSSQGVAGPNNEQFF. In nucleotides, the CDR3 is TGCGCCAGCAGCTCACAGGGTGTAGCGGGTCCTAACAATGAGCAGTTCTTC.

This chain joins TRBV15 and TRBJ1-5; TRBD1 matches at 7 bases. The CDR3 contains 15 residues. Germline V gene sequence: CDR1 LNHNV, CDR2 YYDKDF (reference sequence). The V and J ends lost 3 bases and 3 bases, in that order; junction bases with no gene match: 5. CDR3 DNA sequence: TGTGCCACCAGCAGCCCGACAGGGTACAATCAGCCCCAGCATTTT. Translated: CATSSPTGYNQPQHF.

This clonotype is medium-sized within its sample. This sequence joins TRBV30 and TRBJ1-2; 7 nucleotides align to TRBD1. This CDR3 is built from 13 residues. With V trimmed by 2 bases and J by 6 bases, 6 bases remained unmatched. Germline assignment: CDR1 GTSNPN and CDR2 SVGIG (reference sequence). CDR3 nucleotide sequence: TGTGCCTGGAGTCAAGGGGGCGTCGATGGCTACACCTTC. Amino acids: CAWSQGGVDGYTF. Based on the CDR3 plus reference TRBV30 and TRBJ1-2, the full variable domain is SQTIHQWPATLVQPVGSPLSLECTVEGTSNPNLYWYRQAAGRGLQLLFYSVGIGQISSEVPQNLSASRPQDRQFILSSKKLLLSDSGFYLCAWSQGGVDGYTFGSGTRLTVV.